This entry lists 11 T cell receptor beta chains sequenced from one sample in a study of T cell clonotyping in hematopoietic cell transplantation. Data came from immunoSEQ multiplex PCR; TCRdb stores just in-frame clones and leaves some out. This table has approximately 42,000 clones, about 95% appearing once. Sequenced material: peripheral blood mononuclear cells. The receptors derive from a man aged 25 to 45 in good health. Some clones in this sample may be carry-over from other donors' samples.

This sequence joins TRBV5-6 and TRBJ1-2; the match to TRBD1 covers 7 bases. The CDR3 spans 14 residues. Trimming cost V 6 bases and J 8 bases; bases outside gene matches: 13. CDR1 and CDR2 (germline): SGHDT, YYEEEE. The CDR3 spells CASTYGQELGGYTF. DNA of the CDR3: TGTGCCAGCACCTATGGACAGGAGTTGGGAGGCTACACCTTC.

This clone was observed once. The V gene is TRBV28, the J gene TRBJ1-5; tentative D call: TRBD1 (5 bases). The length of the CDR3 is 12 residues. Per the germline V gene, CDR1 is MDHEN and CDR2 is SYDVKM. V dropped 6 bases and J dropped 10 bases, with 13 bases sitting between them. The DNA for the CDR3 is TGTGCCAGCAGCTATCAGGGTGGCCCCCAGCATTTT. This codes for CASSYQGGPQHF.

The chain carries TRBV5-1 and TRBJ2-7, with 9 nucleotides matching TRBD1. CDR3 length: 14 residues. V dropped 3 bases and J dropped 2; count of bases not matched to a gene: 3. Per germline, CDR1 SGHRS and CDR2 YFSETQ. The CDR3 spells CASSSTGGPYEQYF. CDR3 bases: TGCGCCAGCAGCTCTACAGGGGGCCCCTACGAGCAGTACTTC. Together with reference TRBV5-1 and TRBJ2-7, the CDR3 gives the full variable domain: KAGVTQTPRYLIKTRGQQVTLSCSPISGHRSVSWYQQTPGQGLQFLFEYFSETQRNKGNFPGRFSGRQFSNSRSEMNVSTLELGDSALYLCASSSTGGPYEQYFGPGTRLTVT.

V and J are TRBV7-3 and TRBJ1-1; D is uncertain. Trimming removed 4 bases at V and 7 bases at J, with 13 bases between. Germline assignment: CDR1 SGHTA and CDR2 FQGTGA. The CDR3 is 13 amino acids. The CDR3 loop is CASSYTGLHEAFF. CDR3 nucleotide sequence: TGTGCCAGCAGCTACACCGGGCTCCATGAAGCTTTCTTT.

This clone was seen just once. The V gene is TRBV5-1, the J gene TRBJ2-7; 7 nucleotides align to TRBD2. This CDR3 comprises 16 residues. Germline V gene data show CDR1 as SGHRS and CDR2 as YFSETQ. Trimming cost V 0 bases and J 6 bases; bases outside gene matches: 12. The CDR3, as DNA: TGCGCCAGCAGCTTGGCTGGCGGGAGTATCCCTTTCGAGCAGTACTTC. Amino acids: CASSLAGGSIPFEQYF.

A single count supports this clone. The chain is built from TRBV7-2 and TRBJ2-7; 9 positions match TRBD2. Trimming at V came to 2 bases and at J to 0 bases, leaving 11 bases not matched to a gene. This CDR3 region has 18 residues. Germline V CDR1 and CDR2: SGHTA, FQGNSA. The CDR3 region has the DNA TGTGCCAGCAGCTTATATCTCCAGCGGGAGGCTCGCTCCTACGAGCAGTACTTC. It encodes CASSLYLQREARSYEQYF.

The rearrangement joins TRBV6-1 to TRBJ2-5, with a possible D match to TRBD1 (6 bases). Germline CDR1 reads MNHNS; CDR2 reads SASEGT. CDR3 length: 15 amino acids. Trimming stripped 6 bases from V and 1 base from J, with 15 bases between. This CDR3 reads CASSLEVGGQETQYF. In nucleotides, the CDR3 is TGTGCCAGCAGCCTCGAGGTAGGGGGCCAAGAGACCCAGTACTTC.

The chain combines TRBV4-3 with TRBJ2-2, with 8 nucleotides matching TRBD2. V gave up 2 bases and J gave up 5 bases; unmatched junction bases: 7. Germline CDR1 LGHNA, CDR2 YSLEER. The CDR3 spans 16 residues. The CDR3: CASSQRAGGRTGELFF. Here the CDR3 DNA reads TGCGCCAGCAGCCAACGGGCGGGAGGAAGAACCGGGGAGCTGTTTTTT.

CDR3 nucleotides: TGTGCCAGCAGTGTCTTTTTTTCCTACGAGCAGTACTTC. Translation: CASSVFFSYEQYF. V gene TRBV6-1 combines with J gene TRBJ2-7; D gene unclear. The V end was cut by 4 bases, the J end by 1 base, with 8 bases between. Germline V CDR1 and CDR2: MNHNS, SASEGT. This CDR3 is 13 amino acids long.

The count of this clone is one. This rearrangement joins TRBV11-1 to TRBJ2-1; 14 positions match TRBD2. From germline, CDR1 is SGHAT and CDR2 FQDESV (reference sequence). The CDR3 sequence is 15 residues long. The trim removed 5 bases at V and 8 bases at J, leaving 5 bases unmatched. This CDR3 reads CASSGRLAGGHEQFF. The CDR3 coding sequence is TGTGCCAGCAGCGGAAGACTAGCGGGGGGGCATGAGCAGTTCTTC.

The chain carries TRBV19 and TRBJ2-6; 8 nucleotides agree with TRBD1. V lost 9 bases to trimming and J lost 1 base; unmatched junction nucleotides: 11. The CDR3 totals 17 residues. Germline assignment: CDR1 LNHDA and CDR2 SQIVND (reference sequence). In DNA, the CDR3 is TGTGCCAGCCAAAGGACAGGGAGGTTTTCTGGGGCCAACGTCCTGACTTTC. As protein: CASQRTGRFSGANVLTF.